The 9 T cell receptor beta chains given below trace back to one sample, sequenced in a study of CD8 T cells in ankylosing spondylitis. MiXCR, run by TCRdb on the 5' RACE reads, gives a single entry per CDR3 protein. The repertoire consists of around 180,000 distinct CDR3 sequences, with about 20% occurring once and the leading ten covering around 4%. The sequencing input was blood, either unsorted or a sorted T cell fraction (not recorded which). The receptors here all came from a male donor aged 5-29 years with ankylosing spondylitis or in good health (not recorded which).

This clonotype was seen more than once but under ten times. This chain uses TRBV9 with TRBJ2-1; TRBD2 matches at 8 bases. Trimming at V came to 4 bases and at J to 7 bases, leaving 13 bases not matched to a gene. CDR1 and CDR2 from the germline V gene are SGDLS and YYNGEE. The CDR3 is made up of 16 amino acids. In DNA form, the CDR3 reads TGTGCCAGCAGCACCGGCAGCAGGACTAGCATAAATGAGCAGTTCTTC. This translates into CASSTGSRTSINEQFF. Drawing the rest from reference TRBV9 and TRBJ2-1, the complete variable domain is DSGVTQTPKHLITATGQRVTLRCSPRSGDLSVYWYQQSLDQGLQFLIQYYNGEERAKGNILERFSAQQFPDLHSELNLSSLELGDSALYFCASSTGSRTSINEQFFGPGTRLTVL.

The chain joins TRBV5-1 to TRBJ1-5; possible D gene TRBD1, 5 bases. Germline CDR1 SGHRS, CDR2 YFSETQ. The CDR3 has 15 amino acids. Between the trimmed V and J ends, which lost 0 bases and 5 bases, there was a span of 12 bases. CDR3 nucleotide sequence: TGCGCCAGCAGCTTGGATGGGGGTCGCGATCAGCCCCAGCATTTT. It is translated as CASSLDGGRDQPQHF.

This clonotype was detected ten times or more. J is TRBJ1-5 and V is TRBV5-1; no firm D call. V was cut by 0 bases and J by 3 bases, with 4 bases left in between. The CDR3 has 13 residues. Germline V gives CDR1 SGHRS, CDR2 YFSETQ. The CDR3 here is CASSLESNQPQHF. The CDR3 bases are TGCGCCAGCAGCTTGGAGTCCAATCAGCCCCAGCATTTT.

This clonotype was recorded at least ten times. The rearrangement uses TRBV19 and TRBJ2-1; a possible D gene is TRBD2 (5 bases). V lost 8 bases to trimming and J lost 9 bases, with 20 bases between them. The germline CDR1 and CDR2 sequences are LNHDA and SQIVND (reference sequence). The CDR3 is 14 amino acids. The CDR3 DNA reads as TGTGCCAGTCGCAGGACTTTTTGGCCCCCTGAGCAGTTCTTC. As protein: CASRRTFWPPEQFF. Complete variable domain (other parts from reference TRBV19 and TRBJ2-1): DGGITQSPKYLFRKEGQNVTLSCEQNLNHDAMYWYRQDPGQGLRLIYYSQIVNDFQKGDIAEGYSVSREKKESFPLTVTSAQKNPTAFYLCASRRTFWPPEQFFGPGTRLTVL.

The chain is built from TRBV12-3 or TRBV12-4 and TRBJ2-1, with D perhaps matching TRBD2 (5 bases). The CDR3 length is 17 residues. Between the trimmed V and J ends, which lost 3 bases and 0 bases, there was a span of 15 bases. DNA of the CDR3: TGTGCCAGCAGTTTTTCTAGCCCTACTAGCTCCTACAATGAGCAGTTCTTC. This gives the protein CASSFSSPTSSYNEQFF.

This clonotype was counted many times. The chain links TRBV7-7 to TRBJ2-5, with TRBD2 matching over 14 bases. The CDR3 spans 14 residues. The germline V gene encodes CDR1 SSHAT and CDR2 FNYEAQ (reference sequence). With 5 bases clipped from V and 13 bases from J, the junction kept 9 bases outside the gene matches. As DNA, the CDR3 is TGTGCCAGCAGCGCCGGGACTAGCGGGAGTTTGCCGTACTTC. Its translation: CASSAGTSGSLPYF.

At least ten counts were recorded for this clonotype. The chain is built from TRBV5-5 and TRBJ1-5, with 7 bases aligning to TRBD1. Germline CDR1 is SGHKS and CDR2 is YYEKEE (reference sequence). V trimming: 2 bases; J trimming: 2 bases; junction bases outside the gene matches: 4. CDR3 length: 15 residues. The CDR3 spells CASSFTGDRNQPQHF. The CDR3 bases are TGTGCCAGCAGCTTCACAGGGGATCGCAATCAGCCCCAGCATTTT.

This clonotype was found a few times. The chain recombines TRBV21-1 with TRBJ1-6. TRBV21-1 is an annotated pseudogene. The length of the CDR3 is 14 residues. CDR3 region: CASSKAGCNSPLHF. CDR3 sequence (DNA): TGTGCCAGCAGCAAGGCAGGCTGTAATTCACCCCTCCACTTT.

The count of this clonotype is one. This chain uses TRBV27 with TRBJ2-7, with 8 bases identical to TRBD1. Germline-derived CDR1 and CDR2 are MNHEY and SMNVEV (reference sequence). CDR3 size: 15 residues. V shed 2 bases, J shed 1 base, and the junction held 4 bases outside the gene matches. The CDR3 reads CASSLGTGSSYEQYF. CDR3 bases: TGTGCCAGCAGTTTAGGGACAGGCTCTTCCTACGAGCAGTACTTC.